This record covers a single T cell receptor beta chain. Its antigen remains unidentified. The data were taken from a study of shared clonotypes between healthy human individuals. Study-wide results and caveats: About 5% was the fraction of naive CD4 clonotypes found shared across a few donors.

Naive CD8 isolation took CD45RO-negative cells positively selected for CCR7 and excluded terminally differentiated effector memory CD45RA+ cells. This CDR3 is built from 16 residues. Trimming stripped 5 bases from V and 7 bases from J, with 22 bases between. In germline, CDR1 is LNHDA, CDR2 SQIVND (reference sequence). In the study's own analysis: As immunoSEQ supplied junction-only sequences (without quality scores), filtering differed. The protocol was immunoSEQ multiplex PCR, while the TCRdb copy is restricted to in-frame clones and leaves out a portion. The V and J calls and clone size come from that table; D and trimming were worked out from the DNA. This sample has more than 2 million clones, with just under 95% found just once.

The source is a man aged 18 to 30 in good health. Some clones in this sample may be carry-over from other donors' samples. Sequencing was done on a sample of naive CD8+ T cells from PBMCs. V and J are TRBV19 and TRBJ2-3; weak D call: TRBD2 (6 bases). In DNA, the CDR3 is TGTGCCAGTAGTTTCCCGGGACTGAAGAGGAGAAATACGCAGTATTTT. This translates into CASSFPGLKRRNTQYF.